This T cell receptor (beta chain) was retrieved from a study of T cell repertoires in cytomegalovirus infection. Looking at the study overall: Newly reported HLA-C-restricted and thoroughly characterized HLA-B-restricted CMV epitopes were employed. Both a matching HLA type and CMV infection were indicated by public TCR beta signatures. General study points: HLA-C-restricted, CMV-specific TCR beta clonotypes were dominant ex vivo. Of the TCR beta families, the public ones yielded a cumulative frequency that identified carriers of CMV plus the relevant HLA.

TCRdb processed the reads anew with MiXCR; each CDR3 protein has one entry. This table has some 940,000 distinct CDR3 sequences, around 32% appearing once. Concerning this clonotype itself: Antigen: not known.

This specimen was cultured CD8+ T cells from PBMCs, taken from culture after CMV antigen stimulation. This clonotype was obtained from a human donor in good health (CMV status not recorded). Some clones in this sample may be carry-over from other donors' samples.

The CDR3 here is CASSCNGGSSYNEQFF. For the CDR3, the DNA is TGTGCCAGCAGTTGCAATGGGGGGAGCTCCTACAATGAGCAGTTCTTC. V is TRBV6-1 and J is TRBJ2-1, with a possible D match to TRBD2 (6 bases). Germline V gene sequence: CDR1 MNHNS, CDR2 SASEGT. This CDR3 contains 16 residues. The V end lost 5 bases, the J end lost 0 bases, and 14 bases lay between the germline ends.